A selection of T cell receptor beta chains follows, all from one sample in a study of blood T cell repertoires in COVID-19. Libraries were prepared by immunoSEQ multiplex PCR; TCRdb keeps only in-frame clonotypes and omits some of them. This table has approximately 250,000 clones, 92% appearing once. The sample was peripheral blood. The receptors stem from a young man with COVID-19, enrolled during active disease. The CDR3 runs from the conserved cysteine through the conserved F or W. Fields, in order: D gene, J gene, clone size, V gene, CDR3 DNA, CDR3 protein. A D gene is named only where the DNA matches it firmly. Not all rows give a size; the values are once, few, many and, for expanded clones, a class.

>-|TRBJ2-1|-|TRBV6-4
TGTGCCAGCAGTGACTCGGGGCACTCCTACAATGAGCAGTTCTTC
CASSDSGHSYNEQFF
>-|TRBJ1-1|-|TRBV9
TGTGCCAGCAGCGGGGGACTAATGAACACTGAAGCTTTCTTT
CASSGGLMNTEAFF
>-|TRBJ1-6|-|TRBV9
TGTGCCAGCAGCGCCGACACCTCACCCCTCCACTTT
CASSADTSPLHF
>TRBD2|TRBJ2-7|-|TRBV7-2
TGTGCCAGCAGCTTCGGTACTAGCGGGGGGGTCACCTACGAGCAGTACTTC
CASSFGTSGGVTYEQYF
>TRBD1|TRBJ2-2|-|TRBV5-1
TGCGCCAGCAGCTTGACCGAGACAGGGGTGGCCGGGGAGCTGTTTTTT
CASSLTETGVAGELFF
>-|TRBJ1-2|-|TRBV2
TGTGCCAGCAGTGAAGCGACAGGATATGGCTACACCTTC
CASSEATGYGYTF
>TRBD2|TRBJ2-3|once|TRBV4-1
TGCGCCAGCAGAAAAGTTGGTGGCGGGGGGGCCCCAGATACGCAGTATTTT
CASRKVGGGGAPDTQYF
>TRBD1|TRBJ1-5|-|TRBV6-5
TGTGCCAGCAGTCCGACAGGGTTCTTGCAGCCCCAGCATTTT
CASSPTGFLQPQHF
>TRBD1|TRBJ1-3|-|TRBV13
TGTGCCAGCAGCTTGGGACAGGGGGCGCTTGGAAACACCATATATTTT
CASSLGQGALGNTIYF
>TRBD1|TRBJ2-7|-|TRBV6-5
TGTGCCAGCAGTTACTCTGGGGACAGGGATTACGAGCAGTACTTC
CASSYSGDRDYEQYF
>-|TRBJ2-2|few|TRBV6-5
TGTGCCAGCAAGAGAAACGCGAACACCGGGGAGCTGTTTTTT
CASKRNANTGELFF
>TRBD1|TRBJ1-2|-|TRBV6-1
TGTGCCAGCAGTGAATCGGGGACAGGGGGCTTTGGCTACACCTTC
CASSESGTGGFGYTF
>-|TRBJ1-1|-|TRBV7-2
TGTGCCAGCAGCGGTCGCGGGGGGACAAGGATGAACACTGAAGCTTTCTTT
CASSGRGGTRMNTEAFF
>-|TRBJ1-3|-|TRBV3-1/TRBV3-2
TGTGCCAGCAGCCCCTGGACAGTCCTTGGAAACACCATATATTTT
CASSPWTVLGNTIYF
>-|TRBJ2-1|-|TRBV11-1
TGTGCCAGCAGCTTAGCGGGGGGACACAATGAGCAGTTCTTC
CASSLAGGHNEQFF
>TRBD2|TRBJ2-3|-|TRBV7-2
TGTGCCAGCAGCAAAACGAAGGGACTAGCGGGTGATACGCAGTATTTT
CASSKTKGLAGDTQYF
>-|TRBJ2-5|-|TRBV5-1
TGCGCCAGCAGTAGCGGACTGGAAGAGACCCAGTACTTC
CASSSGLEETQYF
>TRBD2|TRBJ2-3|-|TRBV27
TGTGCCAGCAGCACCGGGACTAGCGTAACAGATACGCAGTATTTT
CASSTGTSVTDTQYF